The sample holds a few counts of the clone carrying this T cell receptor beta chain. Its cognate antigen is unknown. A single heparinised draw of 95 to 150 mL on average was taken per donor. Sorted CD4+ subsets: naive, central memory, regulatory, stem cell-like memory (CD45RO/CCR7/CD25/CD127/CD95/CD27 panel). The isolated RNA, all of it, was reverse transcribed, so expressed TCRB transcripts were what got sequenced. Sequencing was performed with immunoSEQ multiplex PCR; in TCRdb, only in-frame clones are kept and a portion is missing. The sample holds 350,000 to 450,000 clones, approximately 14% seen once. This entry belongs to a study of beta chain features in type 1 diabetes. CDR1 is MGHDK and CDR2 is SYGVNS in the germline V gene. The CDR3 sequence is 14 residues long. Trimming pared 6 bases from V and 7 bases from J, leaving 15 bases between. Overall study findings and caveats: The similarity of naive, central memory and Treg TCRB repertoires appeared greater among patients than among healthy donors. Type 1 diabetes patients had TCRB CDR3s that were shorter (moderately but significantly so) in all four CD4+ subsets.

The V gene is TRBV25-1, the J gene TRBJ1-4; TRBD1 might be the D (6 bases). Sequenced input: naive CD4+ T cells from blood. This TCR came from a man aged 25 to 40 in good health. DNA for the CDR3: TGTGCCAGCAGCTCCGCCGGGGGCGGTGAAAAACTGTTTTTT. Its protein is CASSSAGGGEKLFF.